Each of the 8 T cell receptor beta chains below was sequenced from the same sample in a study of long-term antiretroviral therapy in people with HIV. This was the immunoSEQ v3.0 assay at survey level. Measured with immunoSEQ multiplex PCR; TCRdb has only the in-frame clones, and not every one. The table records roughly 29,000 clones, 90% to 95% of them present only once. Source: unsorted PBMCs, taken 6 to 6.5 years after starting antiretroviral therapy. The receptor source for this set is a man aged 30-40 years with HIV.

This sequence joins TRBV15 and TRBJ1-5, with no clear D. Looked up from germline, CDR1 is LNHNV and CDR2 is YYDKDF (reference sequence). Trimming removed 3 bases from V and 4 bases from J, with 10 bases in between. The CDR3 loop spans 14 amino acids. The DNA for the CDR3 is TGTGCCACCAGCAGCAGGTTAGGGAATCAGCCCCAGCATTTT. Translation gives CATSSRLGNQPQHF.

This clone occurred once. J is TRBJ2-3 and V is TRBV7-9; D remains ambiguous. The CDR3 has 11 amino acids. V lost 5 bases, J lost 8 bases, and 8 bases lay in between. The V gene's germline CDR1 is SEHNR and CDR2 FQNEAQ (reference sequence). The CDR3 is CASSPDGTQYF. The CDR3 DNA reads as TGTGCCAGCAGCCCCGACGGTACGCAGTATTTT.

V is TRBV7-2 and J is TRBJ2-5; 8 nucleotides line up with TRBD1. After removal of 5 bases from V and 2 bases from J, the junction contained 7 bases not matched to a gene. Germline CDR1 reads SGHTA; CDR2 reads FQGNSA. The CDR3 length is 15 residues. The CDR3 loop reads CASSAQGGSQETQYF. CDR3 nucleotide sequence: TGTGCCAGCAGCGCACAGGGGGGTTCTCAAGAGACCCAGTACTTC.

This clone was recorded once. This chain connects TRBV7-3 to TRBJ2-2, with D possibly TRBD2 on 5 matching bases. The V gene's germline CDR1 is SGHTA and CDR2 FQGTGA. The CDR3 consists of 14 residues. Trimming left V 4 bases short and J 4 bases short, with 10 bases between. As DNA, the CDR3 is TGTGCCAGCAGCTCCCTGGGGAGCACCGGGGAGCTGTTTTTT. As protein: CASSSLGSTGELFF.

The rearrangement links TRBV4-3 to TRBJ1-1; 10 bases line up with TRBD1. The CDR3 spans 15 residues. The germline CDR1 and CDR2 sequences are LGHNA and YSLEER. V lost 3 bases, J lost 3 bases, and 4 bases stayed unmatched. The CDR3 reads CASSQGTGVYTEAFF. The CDR3 nucleotides are TGCGCCAGCAGCCAGGGGACAGGGGTGTACACTGAAGCTTTCTTT.

The V gene is TRBV6-6, the J gene TRBJ2-1; D remains ambiguous. The length of the CDR3 is 11 residues. Germline V gene lookup returns CDR1 MNHNY and CDR2 SVGAGI (reference sequence). Trimming took 6 bases from V and 12 from J, leaving 12 bases between them. CDR3 protein: CASSRDDMQFF. The CDR3 region has the DNA TGTGCCAGCAGCCGTGACGATATGCAGTTCTTC.

V gene TRBV7-2 combines with J gene TRBJ2-5; D possibly corresponds to TRBD2 (6 bases). Trimming took off 2 bases at V and 7 bases at J, with 14 bases between the two ends. This CDR3 has 14 amino acids. From germline, CDR1 is SGHTA and CDR2 FQGNSA. CDR3 coding DNA: TGTGCCAGCAGCTTAATGGCAGCGGGTGTGACCCAGTACTTC. Translation gives CASSLMAAGVTQYF.

The table lists this clone with a count of one. The chain links TRBV30 to TRBJ1-2; D is unclear. CDR3 length: 13 residues. The germline V gene encodes CDR1 GTSNPN and CDR2 SVGIG (reference sequence). Trimming pared 4 bases from V and 2 bases from J, leaving 11 bases between. The CDR3, as DNA: TGTGCCTGGACCTCCCTTGGGAACTATGGCTACACCTTC. As protein: CAWTSLGNYGYTF.